A single sample is the source of the 6 T cell receptor beta chains below, sequenced in a study of T cell responses to AZD1222 COVID-19 vaccine. TCRdb's copy holds only in-frame clones and misses some; the assay was immunoSEQ multiplex PCR. Found here are about 150,000 clones, 80% to 90% of them singletons; the top ten hold around 4.9%. This sample comprised peripheral blood, obtained on day 0 of AZD1222 vaccination. The receptors were sampled from an adult in good health.

This CDR3 is CASSPTVNSYEQYF. The CDR3 nucleotides read TGTGCCAGCTCACCGACGGTGAACTCCTACGAGCAGTACTTC. This chain joins TRBV18 and TRBJ2-7, with D unresolved. The CDR3 spans 14 residues. CDR1 is KGHSH and CDR2 is LQKENI in the germline V gene. Trimming pared 3 bases from V and 0 bases from J, leaving 9 bases between.

The sample holds one count of this clone. This chain uses TRBV11-2 with TRBJ2-6; D is uncertain. Germline V gene sequence: CDR1 SGHAT, CDR2 FQNNGV. V was pared by 5 bases and J by 2 bases, with 10 bases between. The CDR3 runs to 15 residues. The CDR3 nucleotides read TGTGCCAGCAGCCCTCCTATCGCTGGGGCCAACGTCCTGACTTTC. Translation gives CASSPPIAGANVLTF. The full variable domain, completed using reference TRBV11-2 and TRBJ2-6, is EAGVAQSPRYKIIEKRQSVAFWCNPISGHATLYWYQQILGQGPKLLIQFQNNGVVDDSQLPKDRFSAERLKGVDSTLKIQPAKLEDSAVYLCASSPPIAGANVLTFGAGSRLTVL.

This chain's CDR3 is CASSPPGKDEQYF. The CDR3 DNA sequence: TGTGCCAGCTCACCGCCGGGGAAGGACGAGCAGTACTTC. The rearrangement uses TRBV18 and TRBJ2-7, with D maybe TRBD2 (5 bases). V dropped 3 bases and J dropped 5 bases, with 11 bases sitting between them. There are 13 residues in the CDR3. In germline, CDR1 is KGHSH, CDR2 LQKENI.

This rearrangement joins TRBV20-1 to TRBJ2-7, with D perhaps matching TRBD2 (5 bases). The germline CDR1 and CDR2 sequences are DFQATT and SNEGSKA (reference sequence). Trimming took off 3 bases at V and 2 bases at J, with 11 bases between the two ends. This CDR3 is built from 13 residues. This CDR3 is CSASYPGTYEQYF. DNA for the CDR3: TGCAGTGCTAGTTACCCGGGGACCTACGAGCAGTACTTC.

The V and J genes are TRBV7-2 and TRBJ2-6; perhaps TRBD2 as D (5 bases). This CDR3 has 15 residues. Trimming cost V 1 base and J 4 bases, with 8 bases left between them. CDR1 SGHTA and CDR2 FQGNSA come from the germline V gene. The CDR3 loop is CASSLGGSGANVLTF. CDR3 bases: TGTGCCAGCAGCTTAGGAGGGTCGGGGGCCAACGTCCTGACTTTC.

This sequence joins TRBV7-6 and TRBJ2-7; D is uncertain. Per germline, CDR1 SGHVS and CDR2 FNYEAQ. There are 15 residues in the CDR3. V was shortened by 3 bases and J by 6 bases, with 18 bases between the two germline ends. This CDR3 reads CASSFAPLGNREQYF. The CDR3, as DNA: TGTGCCAGCAGCTTTGCCCCCCTAGGAAACCGCGAGCAGTACTTC. The variable domain in full, completed from reference TRBV7-6 and TRBJ2-7, reads GAGVSQSPRYKVTKRGQDVALRCDPISGHVSLYWYRQALGQGPEFLTYFNYEAQQDKSGLPNDRFSAERPEGSISTLTIQRTEQRDSAMYRCASSFAPLGNREQYFGPGTRLTVT.